The entry below gives a single T cell receptor (beta chain) sequence along with its context. Source study methods: Junction-only sequences produced by ImmunoSEQ had no quality scores, so filtering differed. TCRdb's copy holds only in-frame clones and misses some; the assay was immunoSEQ multiplex PCR. The V and J calls and clone size come from that table; D and trimming were worked out from the DNA. The repertoire consists of a few million clones, with 90% to 95% occurring once and the leading ten covering 0.39%. The data were obtained in a study of shared clonotypes between healthy human individuals. The study enrolled healthy HIV-negative adults without recent acute infections or vaccinations as donors. Deletions cut 8 bases from V and 1 base from J, with 18 bases between. From germline, CDR1 is SGHTA and CDR2 FQGTGA. The length of the CDR3 is 15 residues.

This chain uses TRBV7-3 with TRBJ2-7; D may be TRBD2 (5 bases). Sequencing was done on a sample of naive CD4+ T cells from PBMCs. The subset is: CD45RA+ positively selected. The sequence was obtained from a man aged 18 to 30 in good health. Some clones in this sample may be carry-over from other donors' samples. CDR3 DNA sequence: TGTGCCAGCTCTGACGGAGGAGGCCGGTCCTACGAGCAGTACTTC. It yields the protein CASSDGGGRSYEQYF.